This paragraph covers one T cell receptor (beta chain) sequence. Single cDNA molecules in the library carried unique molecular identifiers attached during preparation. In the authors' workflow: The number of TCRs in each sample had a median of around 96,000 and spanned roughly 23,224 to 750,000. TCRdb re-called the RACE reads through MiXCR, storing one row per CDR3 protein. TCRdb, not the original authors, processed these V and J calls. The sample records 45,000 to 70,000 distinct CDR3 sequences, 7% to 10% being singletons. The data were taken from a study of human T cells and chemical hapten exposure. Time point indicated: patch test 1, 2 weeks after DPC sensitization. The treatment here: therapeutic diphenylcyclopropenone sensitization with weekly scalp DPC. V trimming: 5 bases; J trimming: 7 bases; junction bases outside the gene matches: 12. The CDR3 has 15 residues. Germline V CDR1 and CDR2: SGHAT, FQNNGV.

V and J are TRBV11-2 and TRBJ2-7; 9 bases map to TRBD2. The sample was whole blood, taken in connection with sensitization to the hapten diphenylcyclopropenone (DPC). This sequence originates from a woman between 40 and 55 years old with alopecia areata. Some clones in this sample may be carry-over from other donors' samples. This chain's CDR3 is CASSTLRGGRREQYF. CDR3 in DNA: TGTGCCAGCAGCACCCTGCGGGGGGGCCGGAGAGAGCAGTACTTC.